The TCR beta chain described here comes from a study of cytomegalovirus exposure and HLA in healthy donors. General study results and limits: An analysis done earlier found most TCR beta V segments productive about 87% or about 30% of the time. Prediction of most subjects' HLA-A and HLA-B alleles by TCR beta sequences was reportedly accurate.

PCR primers comprised 60 Vbeta and 13 Jbeta primers. Method: immunoSEQ multiplex PCR; TCRdb's copy keeps in-frame clones and lacks some. This table holds approximately 120,000 clones, just under 75% found once. The ends lost 0 bases at V and 1 base at J; junction bases unmatched: 3. Germline V lookup: CDR1 SGDLS, CDR2 YYNGEE. This CDR3 is 16 amino acids long. This clone was seen once. As yet, its antigen is unknown. This receptor was obtained from a man between 60 and 75 years old in good health and CMV-seropositive. V is TRBV9 and J is TRBJ2-5, with 10 bases aligning to TRBD2. Material for sequencing was PBMCs. The DNA of the CDR3 is TGTGCCAGCAGCGTAGGAGCGGGGGGGCCCCAAGAGACCCAGTACTTC. Translation gives CASSVGAGGPQETQYF.